This entry describes one T cell receptor beta chain. The data belong to a study of long-term antiretroviral therapy in people with HIV. Running of the v3.0 immunoSEQ assay took place at survey level. Sequencing of each sample targeted roughly 40,000-55,000 T-cell genomes. Profiled with immunoSEQ multiplex PCR; TCRdb holds only in-frame clones, not every one. Counted here are 20,000 to 25,000 clones, around 87% occurring once; the ten biggest clones make up 3% to 4%. The germline V and J ends were trimmed by 3 bases and 8 bases, with 16 bases remaining between them. CDR1 and CDR2 (germline): MNHEY, SMNVEV (reference sequence). This CDR3 region has 15 residues.

The clonotype was recovered from a woman between 45 and 60 years old with HIV. The sequenced sample was unsorted PBMCs, obtained 2.6 years after starting antiretroviral therapy. The chain couples TRBV27 to TRBJ1-4, with a weak D call TRBD1 (6 bases). In DNA form, the CDR3 reads TGTGCCAGCAGTTTGACCCCAGGGGTAGAGGAAAAACTGTTTTTT. Amino acids: CASSLTPGVEEKLFF.